This record covers a single T cell receptor (beta chain). These data are taken from a study of blood T cell repertoires in COVID-19. The wider study: The origin of the acute and convalescent COVID-19 samples was the United States, Italy and Spain. T cells, B-cell-depleted T cells, or PBMCs provided the cDNA or gDNA that served as material.

Source study methods: Amplified reference gene primers provided the basis for estimating nucleated cell counts. The repertoire was sequenced with immunoSEQ multiplex PCR; TCRdb's copy has only in-frame clones and lacks some. The V and J calls and clone size are taken from that table; D and trimming were inferred from the DNA. The sample contains about 270,000 clones, around 83% of which appear only once. With 6 bases removed from V and 5 bases from J, the gap between germline ends came to 13 bases. This CDR3 is built from 13 residues. Germline CDR1 is MNHEY and CDR2 is SVGAGI. This TCR derives from a man older than 75 with acute or convalescent COVID-19. The rearrangement links TRBV6-5 to TRBJ2-5; D is possibly TRBD1 (7 bases). Sequenced: peripheral blood. The CDR3: CASRLPGGETQYF. For the CDR3, the DNA is TGTGCCAGCAGATTGCCAGGGGGGGAGACCCAGTACTTC.